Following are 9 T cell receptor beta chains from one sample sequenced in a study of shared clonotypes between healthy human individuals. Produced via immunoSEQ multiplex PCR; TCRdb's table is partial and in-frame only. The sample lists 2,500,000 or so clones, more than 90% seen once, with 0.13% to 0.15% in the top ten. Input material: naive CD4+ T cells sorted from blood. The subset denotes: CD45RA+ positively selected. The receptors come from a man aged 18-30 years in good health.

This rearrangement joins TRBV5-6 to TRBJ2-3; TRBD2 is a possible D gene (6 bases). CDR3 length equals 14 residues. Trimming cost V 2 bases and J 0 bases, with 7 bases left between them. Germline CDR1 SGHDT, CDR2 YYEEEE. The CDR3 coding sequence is TGTGCCAGCAGCTTCGGGGGAAGCACAGATACGCAGTATTTT. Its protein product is CASSFGGSTDTQYF.

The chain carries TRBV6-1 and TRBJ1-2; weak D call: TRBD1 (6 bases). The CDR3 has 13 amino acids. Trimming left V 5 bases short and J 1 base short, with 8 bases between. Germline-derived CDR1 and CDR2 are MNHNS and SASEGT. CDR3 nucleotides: TGTGCCAGCAGTAACAGGGATAACTATGGCTACACCTTC. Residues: CASSNRDNYGYTF.

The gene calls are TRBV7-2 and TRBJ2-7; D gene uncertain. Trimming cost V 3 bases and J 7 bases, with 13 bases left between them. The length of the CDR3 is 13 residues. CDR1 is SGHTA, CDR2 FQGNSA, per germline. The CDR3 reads CASSLERASEQYF. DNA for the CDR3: TGTGCCAGCAGCTTGGAAAGGGCGAGTGAGCAGTACTTC.

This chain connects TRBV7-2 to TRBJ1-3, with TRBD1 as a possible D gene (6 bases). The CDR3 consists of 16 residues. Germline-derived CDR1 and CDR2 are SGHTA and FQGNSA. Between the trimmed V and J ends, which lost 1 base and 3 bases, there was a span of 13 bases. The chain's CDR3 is CASSLVGGRGGNTIYF. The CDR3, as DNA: TGTGCCAGCAGCTTAGTTGGGGGCAGGGGTGGAAACACCATATATTTT.

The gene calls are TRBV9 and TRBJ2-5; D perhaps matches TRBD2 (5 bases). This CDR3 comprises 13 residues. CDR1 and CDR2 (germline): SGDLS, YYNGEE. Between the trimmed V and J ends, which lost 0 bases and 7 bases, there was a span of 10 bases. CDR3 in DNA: TGTGCCAGCAGCGTAGGGACTTTAGGGACCCAGTACTTC. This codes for CASSVGTLGTQYF.

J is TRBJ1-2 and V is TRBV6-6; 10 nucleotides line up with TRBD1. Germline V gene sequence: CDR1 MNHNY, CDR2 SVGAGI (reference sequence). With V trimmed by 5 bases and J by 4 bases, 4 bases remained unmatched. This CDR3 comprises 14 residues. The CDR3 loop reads CASSHGTGVYGYTF. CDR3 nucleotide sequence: TGTGCCAGCAGTCACGGGACAGGGGTCTATGGCTACACCTTC.

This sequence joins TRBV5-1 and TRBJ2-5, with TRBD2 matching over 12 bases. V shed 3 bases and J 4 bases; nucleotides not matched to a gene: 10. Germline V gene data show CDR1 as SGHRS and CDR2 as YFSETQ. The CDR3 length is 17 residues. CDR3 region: CASSSLTTSGRGETQYF. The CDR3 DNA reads TGCGCCAGCAGCTCCCTAACGACTAGCGGGAGAGGAGAGACCCAGTACTTC.

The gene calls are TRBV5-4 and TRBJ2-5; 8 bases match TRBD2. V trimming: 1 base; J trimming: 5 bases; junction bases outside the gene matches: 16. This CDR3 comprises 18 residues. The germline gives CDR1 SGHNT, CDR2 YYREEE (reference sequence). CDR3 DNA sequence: TGTGCCAGCAGCTTGATGGCTGGCGGGGGGTCTCGTGAGGAGACCCAGTACTTC. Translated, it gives CASSLMAGGGSREETQYF.

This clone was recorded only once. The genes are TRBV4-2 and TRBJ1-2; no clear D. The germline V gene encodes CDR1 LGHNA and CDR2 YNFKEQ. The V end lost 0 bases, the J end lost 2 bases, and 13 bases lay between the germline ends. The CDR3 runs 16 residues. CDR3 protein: CASSQEFSQINYGYTF. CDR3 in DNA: TGTGCCAGCAGCCAAGAATTTAGCCAAATCAACTATGGCTACACCTTC.